This TCR beta chain was retrieved from a study of cytomegalovirus exposure and HLA in healthy donors. PCR primers comprised 60 Vbeta and 13 Jbeta primers. Assay: immunoSEQ multiplex PCR; the TCRdb copy retains only in-frame clones and omits some. The data contain approximately 190,000 clones, 87% of them singletons. The germline CDR1 and CDR2 sequences are LNHDA and SQIVND (reference sequence). The V segment lost 9 bases and the J segment 3 bases; nucleotides outside the gene matches: 1. There are 12 residues in the CDR3. The sequenced sample was PBMCs. This TCR came from a man aged 25-45 years in good health and CMV-seronegative. This rearrangement joins TRBV19 to TRBJ1-1, with 10 positions matching TRBD1. CDR3 coding DNA: TGTGCCAGCGGACAGGGGGACACTGAAGCTTTCTTT. The encoded protein is CASGQGDTEAFF.